A single sample gave rise to the 17 T cell receptor beta chains below, sequenced in a study of blood T cell repertoires in COVID-19. Repertoires were generated with immunoSEQ multiplex PCR, while TCRdb's copy carries only in-frame clones and drops some. The sample includes about 190,000 clones, roughly 80% of them seen just once. The sample was PBMCs or T cells enriched from blood (not recorded which). Receptors were obtained from a young woman who had recovered from COVID-19.

V gene TRBV9 combines with J gene TRBJ2-2, with 8 bases lining up with TRBD1. This CDR3 comprises 15 residues. From germline, CDR1 is SGDLS and CDR2 YYNGEE. The V and J ends lost 4 bases and 7 bases, in that order; junction bases with no gene match: 9. CDR3: CASSPIGQGIGELFF. The CDR3, as DNA: TGTGCCAGCAGCCCGATAGGACAGGGAATCGGGGAGCTGTTTTTT.

The chain is built from TRBV19 and TRBJ1-3, with unresolved D. Trimming removed 10 bases from V and 3 bases from J, with 16 bases in between. The CDR3 is 14 amino acids. Germline assignment: CDR1 LNHDA and CDR2 SQIVND (reference sequence). This chain's CDR3 is CATQRQLSGNTIYF. The CDR3 DNA reads as TGTGCCACCCAAAGACAATTGAGTGGAAACACCATATATTTT.

The chain links TRBV10-3 to TRBJ2-2, with D uncertain. Trimming cost V 0 bases and J 0 bases, with 5 bases left between them. The length of the CDR3 is 15 residues. Per the germline V gene, CDR1 is ENHRY and CDR2 is SYGVKD. The DNA of the CDR3 is TGTGCCATCAGTGAGTCGAGGTCGAACACCGGGGAGCTGTTTTTT. This encodes CAISESRSNTGELFF.

V is TRBV19 and J is TRBJ1-2; D unclear. From germline, CDR1 is LNHDA and CDR2 SQIVND (reference sequence). The CDR3 is 14 amino acids. Trimming took off 3 bases at V and 4 bases at J, with 12 bases between the two ends. The CDR3 reads CASSMPGLGYGYTF. CDR3 sequence (DNA): TGTGCCAGTAGTATGCCGGGTTTAGGCTATGGCTACACCTTC.

As for this clone: The same CDR3 can be traced to other DNA sequences in this sample. The chain combines TRBV9 with TRBJ2-2; the match to TRBD2 covers 10 bases. The V gene end was trimmed by 3 bases and the J gene end by 6 bases; junction bases not matched to a gene: 5. The CDR3 runs to 15 residues. The germline V gene encodes CDR1 SGDLS and CDR2 YYNGEE. As DNA, the CDR3 is TGTGCCAGCAGCGCCAGCGGGGGGGCAGCCGGGGAGCTGTTTTTT. Protein: CASSASGGAAGELFF. Combining the CDR3 with reference TRBV9 and TRBJ2-2 gives the whole variable domain DSGVTQTPKHLITATGQRVTLRCSPRSGDLSVYWYQQSLDQGLQFLIQYYNGEERAKGNILERFSAQQFPDLHSELNLSSLELGDSALYFCASSASGGAAGELFFGEGSRLTVL.

The chain joins TRBV5-1 to TRBJ2-5, with D maybe TRBD2 (6 bases). V gave up 4 bases and J gave up 5 bases, with 15 bases separating them. The CDR3 covers 14 residues. Germline V gene data show CDR1 as SGHRS and CDR2 as YFSETQ. The chain's CDR3 is CASSPGPGGETQYF. The DNA for the CDR3 is TGCGCCAGCAGCCCGGGACCCGGGGGTGAGACCCAGTACTTC. Drawing the rest from reference TRBV5-1 and TRBJ2-5, the complete variable domain is KAGVTQTPRYLIKTRGQQVTLSCSPISGHRSVSWYQQTPGQGLQFLFEYFSETQRNKGNFPGRFSGRQFSNSRSEMNVSTLELGDSALYLCASSPGPGGETQYFGPGTRLLVL.

The V call is TRBV4-1, the J call TRBJ1-2; D remains ambiguous. Trimming shortened V by 5 bases and J by 6 bases, and 16 bases separated the two germline ends. The CDR3 spans 14 residues. Germline V gene data show CDR1 as MGHRA and CDR2 as YSYEKL. The CDR3 here is CASSTVTLMDGYTF. In nucleotides, the CDR3 is TGCGCCAGCAGCACAGTCACCCTGATGGATGGCTACACCTTC.

J is TRBJ1-1 and V is TRBV11-3, with D possibly matching TRBD1 (5 bases). V lost 5 bases to trimming and J lost 4 bases, with 17 bases between them. The CDR3 has 15 amino acids. Germline lookup yields CDR1 SGHNT and CDR2 YENEEA. CDR3 amino acids: CASSQGPSMSTEAFF. In nucleotides, the CDR3 is TGTGCCAGCAGCCAGGGCCCCTCCATGAGCACTGAAGCTTTCTTT.

The genes are TRBV5-1 and TRBJ2-7; 7 nucleotides line up with TRBD2. Germline V gene lookup returns CDR1 SGHRS and CDR2 YFSETQ. The CDR3 is made up of 14 amino acids. J was trimmed by 1 base and V by 0 bases; bases with no gene match: 1. The CDR3 nucleotides are TGCGCCAGCAGCTTGGGGGGAGGGTCCTACGAGCAGTACTTC. Its translation is CASSLGGGSYEQYF.

This chain links TRBV11-2 with TRBJ2-7; the D gene is possibly TRBD2 (6 bases). The CDR3 is made up of 13 amino acids. The V end was cut by 5 bases, the J end by 7 bases, with 15 bases between. Germline-derived CDR1 and CDR2 are SGHAT and FQNNGV. The chain's CDR3 is CASSHSGAGEQYF. The DNA for the CDR3 is TGTGCCAGCAGCCACTCGGGCGCGGGGGAGCAGTACTTC.

The chain carries TRBV4-2 and TRBJ2-3; 16 bases match TRBD2. CDR1 LGHNA and CDR2 YNFKEQ come from the germline V gene. There are 22 residues in the CDR3. Germline trimming cut 2 bases from V and 4 bases from J; bases unmatched to any gene: 18. CDR3 in amino acids: CASSQWPLGLAGGQVSPDTQYF. In DNA form, the CDR3 reads TGTGCCAGCAGCCAATGGCCACTGGGACTAGCGGGGGGGCAGGTGTCCCCAGATACGCAGTATTTT.

The V and J genes are TRBV28 and TRBJ1-2, with a weak D call TRBD1 (6 bases). The CDR3 covers 17 residues. The V end was cut by 1 base, the J end by 6 bases, with 21 bases between. Germline V CDR1 and CDR2: MDHEN, SYDVKM. CDR3 protein: CASSLSDTGTVFHGYTF. In DNA form, the CDR3 reads TGTGCCAGCAGTTTATCCGACACAGGGACGGTTTTTCATGGCTACACCTTC.

The CDR3, as DNA: TGTGCCAGCTCACCATACACCGGGGGAGAAGCTTTCTTT. This encodes CASSPYTGGEAFF. This chain links TRBV18 with TRBJ1-1; possibly TRBD1 for D (5 bases). CDR3 length: 13 amino acids. V was trimmed by 2 bases and J by 8 bases, leaving 12 bases between them. Germline CDR1 is KGHSH and CDR2 is LQKENI.

J is TRBJ2-1 and V is TRBV14; 7 bases are shared with TRBD1. The V gene end was trimmed by 1 base and the J gene end by 10 bases; junction bases not matched to a gene: 19. Germline V gives CDR1 SGHDN, CDR2 FVKESK. CDR3 length: 18 residues. This CDR3 reads CASSQGPGQPRNQGEQFF. As DNA, the CDR3 is TGTGCCAGCAGCCAAGGGCCGGGACAGCCGCGAAACCAGGGGGAGCAGTTCTTC.

The chain links TRBV28 to TRBJ1-5; D not resolved. Trimming pared 5 bases from V and 3 bases from J, leaving 14 bases between. There are 15 residues in the CDR3. CDR1 is MDHEN and CDR2 is SYDVKM in the germline V gene. The CDR3 bases are TGTGCCAGCAGTGGTCTCGGGTCGTTCAATCAGCCCCAGCATTTT. Protein product: CASSGLGSFNQPQHF.

The chain couples TRBV19 to TRBJ1-5, with D uncertain. The V gene lost 3 bases and the J gene lost 7 bases, with 7 bases spanning the gap. The CDR3 covers 12 residues. Germline V gene data show CDR1 as LNHDA and CDR2 as SQIVND (reference sequence). The DNA of the CDR3 is TGTGCCAGTAGTATCCGTGGCCAGCCCCAGCATTTT. Residues: CASSIRGQPQHF.

The J gene is TRBJ2-1, the V gene TRBV19; possible D gene TRBD2, 6 bases. The CDR3 contains 15 residues. In germline, CDR1 is LNHDA, CDR2 SQIVND (reference sequence). V was cut by 0 bases and J by 12 bases, with 18 bases left in between. This CDR3 reads CASSIDQAGKSRQFF. Here the CDR3 DNA reads TGTGCCAGTAGTATAGATCAAGCGGGTAAGAGCAGGCAGTTCTTC.